The clone carrying this T cell receptor (beta chain) was found once. These data are taken from a study of T cell changes during pregnancy in multiple sclerosis. The CDR3 consists of 12 residues. The data were produced by immunoSEQ multiplex PCR, yet TCRdb's version contains in-frame clones alone and is incomplete. The table records approximately 40,000 clones, around 89% of them present only once. V is TRBV21-1 and J is TRBJ2-1; TRBD2 is the table's D call, not checked against the DNA. TRBV21-1 is labeled a pseudogene. This receptor was identified in a female donor with multiple sclerosis, enrolled in a pregnancy study. The source was CD4+ T cells from peripheral blood mononuclear cells, collected in the second trimester of pregnancy. CDR3 in amino acids: CASTGRGNEQFF. As DNA, the CDR3 is TGTGCCAGCACTGGGAGGGGGAATGAGCAGTTCTTC.